This T cell receptor (beta chain) was recorded in a study of blood T cell repertoires in COVID-19. Across the whole study: COVID-19 samples collected from the United States, Italy and Spain covered acute and convalescent phases. PBMCs, B-cell-depleted T cells, or T cells were the source of the cDNA or gDNA that made up the material.

The count of this clone is one. The V gene lost 6 bases and the J gene lost 5 bases, with 11 bases spanning the gap. The germline CDR1 and CDR2 sequences are MNHEY and SVGAGI. CDR3 length equals 13 residues. Authors' data handling: Reference gene primer amplification gave nucleated cell count estimates. The data were produced by immunoSEQ multiplex PCR, yet TCRdb's version contains in-frame clones alone and is incomplete. V, J and clone size derive from that table, while D and trimming were established from the DNA sequence. This sample has 70,000 to 95,000 clones; around four fifths occur once, and the top ten carry roughly 10%.

Material for sequencing was peripheral blood. The sequence came from a woman in her seventies with active or convalescent COVID-19. This chain joins TRBV6-5 and TRBJ1-5; weak D call: TRBD1 (5 bases). The CDR3 nucleotides are TGTGCCAGCAGGCGCAGGGAGGATCAGCCCCAGCATTTT. Its protein is CASRRREDQPQHF.